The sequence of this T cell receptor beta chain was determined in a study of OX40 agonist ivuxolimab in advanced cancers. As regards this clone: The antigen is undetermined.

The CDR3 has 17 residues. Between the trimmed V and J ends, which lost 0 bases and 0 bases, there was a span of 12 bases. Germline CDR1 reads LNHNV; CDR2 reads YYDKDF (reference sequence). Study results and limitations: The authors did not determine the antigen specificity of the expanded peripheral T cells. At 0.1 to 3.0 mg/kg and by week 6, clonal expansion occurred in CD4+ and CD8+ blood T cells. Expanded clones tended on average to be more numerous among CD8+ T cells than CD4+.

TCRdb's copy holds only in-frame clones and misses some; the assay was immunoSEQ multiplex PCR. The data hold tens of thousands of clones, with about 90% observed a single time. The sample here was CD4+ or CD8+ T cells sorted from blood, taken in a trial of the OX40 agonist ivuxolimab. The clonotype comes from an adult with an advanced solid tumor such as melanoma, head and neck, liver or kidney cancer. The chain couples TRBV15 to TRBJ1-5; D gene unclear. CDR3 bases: TGTGCCACCAGCAGAGATCTCAGCGCCAATAGCAATCAGCCCCAGCATTTT. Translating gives CATSRDLSANSNQPQHF.